The present T cell receptor (beta chain) was sequenced within a study of control samples from healthy donors and cancer patients. TCRdb's copy holds only in-frame clones and misses some; the assay was immunoSEQ multiplex PCR. This table has 100,000 to 150,000 clones, 75% to 95% appearing once. The V gene's germline CDR1 is LNHDA and CDR2 SQIVND (reference sequence). V was cut by 0 bases and J by 7 bases, with 7 bases left in between. The CDR3 totals 13 residues. This clone was seen just once. The chain joins TRBV19 to TRBJ1-5; D gene unclear. Sequencing used blood. This TCR was recovered from a man aged 35 to 55 in good health. The DNA of the CDR3 is TGTGCCAGTAGTATAGATCTTAGGCAGCCCCAGCATTTT. Translation: CASSIDLRQPQHF.